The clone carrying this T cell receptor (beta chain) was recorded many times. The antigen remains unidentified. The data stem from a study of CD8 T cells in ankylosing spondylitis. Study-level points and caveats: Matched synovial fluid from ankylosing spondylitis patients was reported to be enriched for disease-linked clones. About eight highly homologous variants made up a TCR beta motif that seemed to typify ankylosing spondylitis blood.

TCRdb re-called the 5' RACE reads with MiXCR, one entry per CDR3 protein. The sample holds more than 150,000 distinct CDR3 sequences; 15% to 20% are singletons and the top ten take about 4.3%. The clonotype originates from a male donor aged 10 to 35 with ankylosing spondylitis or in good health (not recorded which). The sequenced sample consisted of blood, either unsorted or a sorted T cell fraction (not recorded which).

The CDR3 nucleotides are TGTGCCAGCACAGCGGGAGATACGCAGTATTTT. Translation gives CASTAGDTQYF. The V call is TRBV28, the J call TRBJ2-3; weak D call: TRBD2 (6 bases). The CDR3 totals 11 residues. Looked up from germline, CDR1 is MDHEN and CDR2 is SYDVKM. Between the trimmed V and J ends, which lost 7 bases and 5 bases, there was a span of 7 bases.